A selection of T cell receptor beta chains follows, all from one sample in a study of blood T cell repertoires in COVID-19. Sequencing was performed with immunoSEQ multiplex PCR; in TCRdb, only in-frame clones are kept and a portion is missing. The sample includes approximately 110,000 clones, 88% of them seen just once. Sequencing used peripheral blood. The source of these receptors is a woman aged 50 to 60 with active or convalescent COVID-19. Both conserved end residues are part of each CDR3. The D gene is left open where the match is weak. Size is stated for part of the rows, as once, few or many counts, or as a class when the clone is expanded.

J,D,V,size,DNA,CDR3
TRBJ2-3,TRBD1,TRBV6-2/TRBV6-3,.,TGTGCCAGCAGTTACCTGGGACAGAGCACAGATACGCAGTATTTT,CASSYLGQSTDTQYF
TRBJ2-7,TRBD1,TRBV5-3,.,TGTGCCAGAAGCTGCCGGGACAGGCTATCCTACGAGCAGTACTTC,CARSCRDRLSYEQYF
TRBJ1-1,TRBD1,TRBV19,once,TGTGCCAGTAGGCGGACAGGGAACACTGAAGCTTTCTTT,CASRRTGNTEAFF
TRBJ1-1,.,TRBV5-1,.,TGCGCCAGCAGCTTGTTCATGAACACTGAAGCTTTCTTT,CASSLFMNTEAFF
TRBJ1-1,.,TRBV15,.,TGTGCCACCAGCAGAGTTCAGATGAACACTGAAGCTTTCTTT,CATSRVQMNTEAFF
TRBJ1-1,.,TRBV30,.,TGTGCCTGGAATATCAGGGTGGATACGTCTGAAGCTTTCTTT,CAWNIRVDTSEAFF
TRBJ2-7,TRBD1,TRBV15,once,TGTGCCACCAGCCCTGGGACAGGGGGATACGAGCAGTACTTC,CATSPGTGGYEQYF
TRBJ2-1,TRBD2,TRBV5-1,once,TGCGCCAGCAGCTTGGGGGTAGCGGGAGGTTACAATGAGCAGTTCTTC,CASSLGVAGGYNEQFF
TRBJ2-5,.,TRBV5-6,.,TGTGCCAGCACCTGGGGGGAAGGGCGAGAGACCCAGTACTTC,CASTWGEGRETQYF
TRBJ2-3,.,TRBV11-2,.,TGTGCCAGCAGCAAGGAGGGGTTATCTGCAGATACGCAGTATTTT,CASSKEGLSADTQYF